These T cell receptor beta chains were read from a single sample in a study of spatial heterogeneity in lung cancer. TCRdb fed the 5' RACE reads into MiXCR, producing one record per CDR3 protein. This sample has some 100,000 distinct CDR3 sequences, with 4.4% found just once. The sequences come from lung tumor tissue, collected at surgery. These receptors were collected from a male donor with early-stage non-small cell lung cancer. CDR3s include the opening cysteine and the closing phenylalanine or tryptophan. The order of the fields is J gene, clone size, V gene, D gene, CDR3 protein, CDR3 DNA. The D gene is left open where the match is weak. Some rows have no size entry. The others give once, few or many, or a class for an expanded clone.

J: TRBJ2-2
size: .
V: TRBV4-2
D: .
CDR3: CASSQVAGLTGELFF
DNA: TGTGCCAGCAGCCAGGTTGCGGGACTCACCGGGGAGCTGTTTTTT

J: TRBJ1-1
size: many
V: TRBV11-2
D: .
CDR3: CASSLIVTEAFF
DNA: TGTGCCAGCAGCTTAATAGTTACTGAAGCTTTCTTT

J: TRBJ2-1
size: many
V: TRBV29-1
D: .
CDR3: CSVEKGNGASGQFF
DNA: TGCAGCGTTGAGAAAGGTAACGGAGCTTCGGGGCAGTTCTTC

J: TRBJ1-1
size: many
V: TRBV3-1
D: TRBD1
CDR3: CASSHRQGRPEAFF
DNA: TGTGCCAGCAGCCACAGACAGGGTAGGCCTGAAGCTTTCTTT

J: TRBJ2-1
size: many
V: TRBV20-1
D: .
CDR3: CSARGPIVVDEQFF
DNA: TGCAGTGCTAGAGGTCCCATAGTTGTGGATGAGCAGTTCTTC

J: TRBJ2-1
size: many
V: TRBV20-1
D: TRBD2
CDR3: CSAALAGEQFF
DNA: TGCAGTGCTGCCCTAGCGGGTGAGCAGTTCTTC

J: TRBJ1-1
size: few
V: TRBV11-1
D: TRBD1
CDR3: CASSTGALTEAFF
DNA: TGTGCCAGCAGTACAGGGGCTCTGACTGAAGCTTTCTTT

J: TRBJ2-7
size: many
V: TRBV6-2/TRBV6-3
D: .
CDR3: CASSYVSGTYEQYF
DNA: TGTGCCAGCAGTTACGTCTCAGGGACCTACGAGCAGTACTTC

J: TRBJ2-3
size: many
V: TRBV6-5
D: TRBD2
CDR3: CASSYLAPSGARITDTQYF
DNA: TGTGCCAGCAGTTACTTGGCACCTAGCGGGGCCAGGATCACAGATACGCAGTATTTT

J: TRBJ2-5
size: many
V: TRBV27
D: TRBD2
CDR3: CASSPKLAGEQETQYF
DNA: TGTGCCAGCAGTCCAAAATTAGCGGGGGAACAAGAGACCCAGTACTTC

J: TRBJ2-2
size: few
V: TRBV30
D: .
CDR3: CAWSVPGISGELFF
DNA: TGTGCCTGGAGTGTCCCGGGAATCTCCGGGGAGCTGTTTTTT

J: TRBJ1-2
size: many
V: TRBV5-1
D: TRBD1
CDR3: CASSLGQGANYGYTF
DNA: TGCGCCAGCAGCCTGGGACAGGGAGCTAACTATGGCTACACCTTC

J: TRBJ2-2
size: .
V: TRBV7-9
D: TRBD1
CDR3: CASRGGQGNGELFF
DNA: TGTGCCAGCAGAGGGGGACAGGGGAACGGGGAGCTGTTTTTT

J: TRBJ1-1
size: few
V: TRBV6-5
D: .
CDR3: CASSYRGENTEAFF
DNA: TGTGCCAGCAGTTACCGGGGCGAGAACACTGAAGCTTTCTTT

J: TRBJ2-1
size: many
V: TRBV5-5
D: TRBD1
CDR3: CASSFEDRVAYNEQFF
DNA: TGTGCCAGCAGCTTTGAGGACAGGGTTGCCTACAATGAGCAGTTCTTC

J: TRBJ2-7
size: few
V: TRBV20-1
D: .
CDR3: CSARMHGTSSYEQYF
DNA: TGCAGTGCTAGAATGCATGGCACCAGCTCCTACGAGCAGTACTTC

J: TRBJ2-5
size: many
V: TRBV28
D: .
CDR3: CASTAQETQYF
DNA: TGTGCCAGCACGGCTCAAGAGACCCAGTACTTC